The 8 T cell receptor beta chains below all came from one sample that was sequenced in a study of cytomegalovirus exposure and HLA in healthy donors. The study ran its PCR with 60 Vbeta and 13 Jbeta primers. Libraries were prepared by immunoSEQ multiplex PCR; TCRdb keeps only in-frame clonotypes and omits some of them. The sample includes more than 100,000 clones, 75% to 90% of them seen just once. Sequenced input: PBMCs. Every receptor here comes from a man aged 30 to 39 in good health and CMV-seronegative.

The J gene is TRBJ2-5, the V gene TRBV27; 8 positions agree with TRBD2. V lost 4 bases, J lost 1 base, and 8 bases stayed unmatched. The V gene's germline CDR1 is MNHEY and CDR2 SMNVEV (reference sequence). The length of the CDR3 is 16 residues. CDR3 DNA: TGTGCCAGCAGTTCTCCGAGCCGGGGGGGCCAAGAGACCCAGTACTTC. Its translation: CASSSPSRGGQETQYF.

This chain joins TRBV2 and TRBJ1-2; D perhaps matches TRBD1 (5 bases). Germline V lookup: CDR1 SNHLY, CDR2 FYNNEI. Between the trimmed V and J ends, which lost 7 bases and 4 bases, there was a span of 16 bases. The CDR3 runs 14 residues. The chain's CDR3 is CASNPETAIYGYTF. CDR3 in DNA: TGTGCCAGCAACCCTGAGACAGCCATCTATGGCTACACCTTC.

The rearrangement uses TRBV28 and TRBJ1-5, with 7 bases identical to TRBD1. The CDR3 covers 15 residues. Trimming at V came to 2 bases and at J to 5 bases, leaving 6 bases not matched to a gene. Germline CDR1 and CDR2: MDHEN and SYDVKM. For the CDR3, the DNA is TGTGCCAGCAGTTTAAAGACAGGGTTGGATCAGCCCCAGCATTTT. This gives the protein CASSLKTGLDQPQHF.

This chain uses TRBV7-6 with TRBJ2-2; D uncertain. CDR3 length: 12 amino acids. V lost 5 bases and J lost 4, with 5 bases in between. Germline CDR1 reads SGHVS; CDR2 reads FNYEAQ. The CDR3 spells CASSPFTGELFF. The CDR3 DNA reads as TGTGCCAGCAGCCCGTTCACCGGGGAGCTGTTTTTT.

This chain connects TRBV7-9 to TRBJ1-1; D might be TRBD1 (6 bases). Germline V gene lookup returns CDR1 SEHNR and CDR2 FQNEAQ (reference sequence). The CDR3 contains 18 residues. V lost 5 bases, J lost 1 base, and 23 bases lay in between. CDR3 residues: CASSPRVAATGGNTEAFF. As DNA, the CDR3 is TGTGCCAGCAGCCCGCGGGTTGCGGCGACAGGAGGGAACACTGAAGCTTTCTTT.

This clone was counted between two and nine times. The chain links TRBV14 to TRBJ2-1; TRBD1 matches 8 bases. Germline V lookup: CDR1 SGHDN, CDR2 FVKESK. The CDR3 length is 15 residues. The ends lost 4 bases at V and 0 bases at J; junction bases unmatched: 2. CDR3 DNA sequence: TGTGCCAGCAGCCCAACAGGGGGCTCCTACAATGAGCAGTTCTTC. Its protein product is CASSPTGGSYNEQFF.

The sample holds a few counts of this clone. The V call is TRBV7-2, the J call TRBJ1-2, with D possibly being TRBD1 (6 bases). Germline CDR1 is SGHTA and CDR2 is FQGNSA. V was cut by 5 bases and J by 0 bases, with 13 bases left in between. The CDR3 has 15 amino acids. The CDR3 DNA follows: TGTGCCAGCAGCACCCAGGGGACTACTAACTATGGCTACACCTTC. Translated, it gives CASSTQGTTNYGYTF.

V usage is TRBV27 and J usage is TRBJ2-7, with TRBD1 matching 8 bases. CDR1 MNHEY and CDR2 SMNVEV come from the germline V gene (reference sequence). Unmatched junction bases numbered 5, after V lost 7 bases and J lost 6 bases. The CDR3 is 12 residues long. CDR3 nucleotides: TGTGCCAGCAAGCAGGGGGCTGGCGAGCAGTACTTC. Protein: CASKQGAGEQYF.